A selection of T cell receptor beta chains follows, all from one sample in a study of T cells in Graves' hyperthyroidism and ophthalmopathy. From the multiplex PCR reads, TCRdb called clonotypes with MiXCR, one entry per CDR3 protein. The data show around 300,000 distinct CDR3 sequences, with more than 10% seen just once and 6.5% to 10% held by the top ten. The sequencing sample was made of blood. These receptors originate from a woman aged 30 to 39 with Graves' hyperthyroidism that later progressed to Graves' ophthalmopathy. The CDR3 runs from the conserved cysteine through the conserved F or W. Each record gives: CDR3 DNA, CDR3 protein, D gene, clone size, V gene, J gene. D genes are given only for firm matches. Size is stated for part of the rows, as once, few or many counts, or as a class when the clone is expanded.

TGTGCCAGTAGTATAGGGCATAGCAATCAGCCCCAGCATTTT	CASSIGHSNQPQHF	-	few	TRBV19	TRBJ1-5
TGTGCCAGCAGTTTTTCCAGCGGACAAGAGACCCAGTACTTC	CASSFSSGQETQYF	-	many	TRBV12-3/TRBV12-4	TRBJ2-5
TGTGCCATCAGTGAGTCCGACGGGGGGGACAACGAGCAGTACTTC	CAISESDGGDNEQYF	TRBD2	-	TRBV10-3	TRBJ2-7
TGCGCCAGCAGCACTTGGGACACTAGCGGGAGTAGTGGTACGCAGTATTTT	CASSTWDTSGSSGTQYF	TRBD2	-	TRBV5-1	TRBJ2-3
TGCAGTGCTAGGGAGCGGGATGACTACGAGCAGTACTTC	CSARERDDYEQYF	TRBD2	many	TRBV20-1	TRBJ2-7
TGTGCCAGCGGCTATAGACAGGGGGTAATGTACTTC	CASGYRQGVMYF	TRBD1	many	TRBV28	TRBJ2-5
TGTGCCAGCAGGAAAAGCGGGAGGGGCTCAGATACGCAGTATTTT	CASRKSGRGSDTQYF	TRBD2	many	TRBV6-1	TRBJ2-3
TGTGCCAGCAGCCCGGACAGGGAGGGGGGCTACACCTTC	CASSPDREGGYTF	TRBD1	few	TRBV6-1	TRBJ1-2
TGTGCCAGCAGTCCCTATTCGTACCAAGAGACCCAGTACTTC	CASSPYSYQETQYF	-	-	TRBV6-2/TRBV6-3	TRBJ2-5
TGTGCCAGCAGCTTAATGGCAAAGGGCACAGATACGCAGTATTTT	CASSLMAKGTDTQYF	-	many	TRBV7-2	TRBJ2-3
TGTGCCAGCAGTAGGACTAGCGGTAACGAGCAGTACTTC	CASSRTSGNEQYF	TRBD2	many	TRBV6-1	TRBJ2-7
TGTGCCAGCTCACCACCACAGGACACCGGGGAGCTGTTTTTT	CASSPPQDTGELFF	-	many	TRBV18	TRBJ2-2
TGTGCCAGCAGTTTAGCCCCTAGCGTCTACGAGCAGTACTTC	CASSLAPSVYEQYF	-	many	TRBV12-3/TRBV12-4	TRBJ2-7
TGCAGTGCTTTAATGGACAGGGCGGACACTGAAGCTTTCTTT	CSALMDRADTEAFF	TRBD1	many	TRBV20-1	TRBJ1-1
TGTGCCAGCAGCCCAGAGAGCGGGAGGGATACGCAGTATTTT	CASSPESGRDTQYF	TRBD2	-	TRBV7-8	TRBJ2-3
TGCGCCAGCAGCCAAGAAATTTCTGGTGGTAATGAAAAACTGTTTTTT	CASSQEISGGNEKLFF	-	-	TRBV4-1	TRBJ1-4
TGTGCCAGCAACGAACAGGGTAATCCCTACGAGCAGTACTTC	CASNEQGNPYEQYF	-	many	TRBV28	TRBJ2-7
TGTGCCAGCAGTTTCCGCTCTGGGGCCAACGTCCTGACTTTC	CASSFRSGANVLTF	-	-	TRBV27	TRBJ2-6
TGTGCCAGTAGTATAGTTGAGGGTTTGGAGACCCAGTACTTC	CASSIVEGLETQYF	-	-	TRBV7-2	TRBJ2-5
TGTGCCAGCAGCTTAGGACCCTCCAGGGGTTACGAGCAGTACTTC	CASSLGPSRGYEQYF	-	few	TRBV7-2	TRBJ2-7
TGCAGTGCTAGAGATGGCAGGGGAGGGCAGCTGTTTTTT	CSARDGRGGQLFF	-	-	TRBV20-1	TRBJ2-2
TGTGCCAGCAGATGGGGGACAACGAACACTGAAGCTTTCTTT	CASRWGTTNTEAFF	-	-	TRBV6-1	TRBJ1-1
TGTGCCAGCAGTTTAGCGGGAACAGGGAGCTACAATGAGCAGTTCTTC	CASSLAGTGSYNEQFF	-	many	TRBV28	TRBJ2-1
TGTGCCAGCAGTTCGGTAGCGGGAGGATTTTGGAATGAGCAGTTCTTC	CASSSVAGGFWNEQFF	TRBD2	many	TRBV27	TRBJ2-1
TGTGCCAGCAGCCCCGGGGGGGACACACTCTACGAGCAGTACTTC	CASSPGGDTLYEQYF	TRBD2	-	TRBV3-1	TRBJ2-7
TGTGCCAGCAGTTACTCGGAGGGAAACACTGAAGCTTTCTTT	CASSYSEGNTEAFF	-	many	TRBV6-5	TRBJ1-1
TGTGCCAGCAGCTTGGGATACAGGGGATCCGGGGAGCTGTTTTTT	CASSLGYRGSGELFF	TRBD1	-	TRBV5-6	TRBJ2-2
TGCGCCAGCAGCCACCTACAGGGGAACACCGGGGAGCTGTTTTTT	CASSHLQGNTGELFF	-	-	TRBV4-1	TRBJ2-2
TGCAGTGTCTGGCTCCGGGAGGGCCAAATGGGGACATACAATGAGCAGTTCTTC	CSVWLREGQMGTYNEQFF	TRBD2	few	TRBV20-1	TRBJ2-1
TGTGCCAGCAGCTTAGGACGGGGTGGCACCGGGGAGCTGTTTTTT	CASSLGRGGTGELFF	-	-	TRBV7-9	TRBJ2-2
TGTGCCAGCAGTTACGCTGGCAGGTACTACGAGCAGTACTTC	CASSYAGRYYEQYF	-	many	TRBV6-2/TRBV6-3	TRBJ2-7
TGTGCCAGCAGCATCGGTGGGGAGGGCACTGAAGCTTTCTTT	CASSIGGEGTEAFF	-	many	TRBV27	TRBJ1-1
TGTGCCAGCACCCGACAGGGGGCAGACAATGAGCAGTTCTTC	CASTRQGADNEQFF	TRBD1	many	TRBV6-1	TRBJ2-1
TGTGCCAGCAGATCAGGCGGAGACGAAGCTTTCTTT	CASRSGGDEAFF	-	few	TRBV6-1	TRBJ1-1
TGTGCCAGCAGCTCATTAGCGGGAGGTGGGAATGAGCAGTTCTTC	CASSSLAGGGNEQFF	TRBD2	many	TRBV27	TRBJ2-1
TGCAGTGCTAGAGATCCTAGACTAGCGGGGGGCAATGAGCAGTTCTTC	CSARDPRLAGGNEQFF	TRBD2	many	TRBV20-1	TRBJ2-1
TGTGCCAGCAGCCACTTGGACACCGGGGAGCTGTTTTTT	CASSHLDTGELFF	-	many	TRBV3-1	TRBJ2-2
TGTGCCAGCAGCTCTACAGGGGGTAATGAAAAACTGTTTTTT	CASSSTGGNEKLFF	TRBD1	few	TRBV7-2	TRBJ1-4
TGTGCCACCAGCATAGATTACTATGGCTACACCTTC	CATSIDYYGYTF	-	many	TRBV15	TRBJ1-2
TGTGCCAGCAGTTTCCTAACCGTACTCGAGCAGTACTTC	CASSFLTVLEQYF	-	few	TRBV12-3/TRBV12-4	TRBJ2-7
TGTGCCAGCGAACGGCGGGGGACGGACAATGAGCAGTTCTTC	CASERRGTDNEQFF	TRBD2	many	TRBV3-1	TRBJ2-1
TGTGCCAGCAGAGGCCCTGGAGGGTCCCAAGAGACCCAGTACTTC	CASRGPGGSQETQYF	-	many	TRBV7-2	TRBJ2-5
TGTGCCAGCAGCGTAGGGCCAGGACGTTCCTACGAGCAGTACTTC	CASSVGPGRSYEQYF	-	-	TRBV9	TRBJ2-7
TGTGCCAGCAGTGCCCTAGCGGGGGGCCGGTGGATCCCAAAAAACATTCAGTACTTC	CASSALAGGRWIPKNIQYF	TRBD2	few	TRBV28	TRBJ2-4
TGTGCCAGCAGCTTTGACAGGGGAGGAGAGACCCAGTACTTC	CASSFDRGGETQYF	TRBD1	many	TRBV7-9	TRBJ2-5
TGTGCCAGCAGCGTATCCCCTAGCCCCACAGATACGCAGTATTTT	CASSVSPSPTDTQYF	-	many	TRBV7-9	TRBJ2-3
TGTGCCATCACTACAGGGGGTGAGACTGAAGCTTTCTTT	CAITTGGETEAFF	TRBD1	many	TRBV10-3	TRBJ1-1
TGTGCCAGCAGCTCAGATCGGACAGGCGACTATGGCTACACCTTC	CASSSDRTGDYGYTF	TRBD1	many	TRBV7-9	TRBJ1-2
TGCAGTGCTAGAGATCAAGGACTAGCCGAGCAGTTCTTC	CSARDQGLAEQFF	TRBD2	many	TRBV20-1	TRBJ2-1
TGTGCCAGCAAGATGGATCAGGGTAACTCACCCCTCCACTTT	CASKMDQGNSPLHF	-	many	TRBV2	TRBJ1-6
TGCAGTGCTATCAACTCTAGACTAGCGGGGGGCTACGAGCAGTACTTC	CSAINSRLAGGYEQYF	TRBD2	many	TRBV20-1	TRBJ2-7
TGTGCCAGCAGCCAGGAGTCTGGGCAGCCGCAGTATTTT	CASSQESGQPQYF	-	many	TRBV11-2	TRBJ2-3
TGTGCCAGCAGTTCTGGAGACAGGCACTATGGCTACACCTTC	CASSSGDRHYGYTF	-	many	TRBV28	TRBJ1-2
TGTGCCTGGAGTGAATTTATTGGGGTAGATACGCAGTATTTT	CAWSEFIGVDTQYF	-	-	TRBV30	TRBJ2-3
TGCAGTGCTAGTAAGACTAGCGGGCATAGCTCCTACAATGAGCAGTTCTTC	CSASKTSGHSSYNEQFF	TRBD2	many	TRBV20-1	TRBJ2-1
TGTGCCAGCAGCGGTCTGCGTGGCCCTGAAGCTTTCTTT	CASSGLRGPEAFF	-	many	TRBV7-8	TRBJ1-1
TGCGCCAGCAGCTTGGGCAGGAGCACAGATACGCAGTATTTT	CASSLGRSTDTQYF	-	many	TRBV5-1	TRBJ2-3
TGTGCCAGCTCACCAGGCTCAGGGCAGGGGACTGAAGCTTTCTTT	CASSPGSGQGTEAFF	-	many	TRBV18	TRBJ1-1
TGTGCCAGCAGCTCGCTGCGACAGGGTAGGGCCTACGAGCAGTACTTC	CASSSLRQGRAYEQYF	TRBD1	-	TRBV5-6	TRBJ2-7
TGTGCCAGCAGCCCGGGGGTGGGGGAAGCTTTCTTT	CASSPGVGEAFF	-	many	TRBV7-9	TRBJ1-1